The sequence of this T cell receptor (beta chain) was determined in a study of blood T cell repertoires in COVID-19. Overall study: The origin of the acute and convalescent COVID-19 samples was the United States, Italy and Spain. PBMCs, B-cell-depleted T cells, or T cells provided the cDNA or gDNA that made up the material.

CDR1 SGHTA and CDR2 FQGTGA come from the germline V gene. The trim removed 2 bases at V and 6 bases at J, leaving 0 bases unmatched. This CDR3 has 14 residues. Per the original data handling: Researchers report that nucleated cell counts were estimated from reference gene primer amplification. Sequencing used immunoSEQ multiplex PCR; TCRdb keeps in-frame clones, though not all of them. The V and J calls and clone size are taken from that table; D and trimming were inferred from the DNA. The table records under 400,000 clones, 85% to 90% of them present only once. This receptor was obtained from a woman aged 30 to 39 with COVID-19, enrolled during active disease. The V call is TRBV7-3, the J call TRBJ2-2; 10 nucleotides match TRBD2. Sequencing used peripheral blood. CDR3: CASSLLAGAGELFF. CDR3 DNA sequence: TGTGCCAGCAGCTTACTAGCGGGAGCCGGGGAGCTGTTTTTT.